This is a list of T cell receptor beta chains from one sample in a study of OX40 agonist ivuxolimab in advanced cancers. Repertoires were generated with immunoSEQ multiplex PCR, while TCRdb's copy carries only in-frame clones and drops some. The sample holds approximately 86,000 clones, approximately 90% seen once. The sample was CD4+ or CD8+ T cells sorted from blood, taken in a trial of the OX40 agonist ivuxolimab. Receptors were obtained from an adult with an advanced solid tumor such as melanoma, head and neck, liver or kidney cancer. Each CDR3 is given with its conserved first and last residue. D genes are given only for firm matches. The size entry is marked missing in some rows and otherwise reads once, few, many or a size class.

>.|.|12|TRBJ2-3|TRBV7-9
TGTGGTTGCAGGGGGGACACAGATACGCAGTATTTT
CGCRGDTDTQYF
>TRBD2|.|14|TRBJ2-1|TRBV10-3
TGTGCCATCAGTGAGTCAACAGGCGGGGGTGAGCAGTTCTTC
CAISESTGGGEQFF
>.|.|13|TRBJ1-1|TRBV14
TGTGCCAGCAGCCAATCGAGAAACACTGAAGCTTTCTTT
CASSQSRNTEAFF
>.|.|13|TRBJ2-3|TRBV9
TGTGCCAGCAGCGTAGGAGGGGCAGATACGCAGTATTTT
CASSVGGADTQYF
>.|.|15|TRBJ2-7|TRBV5-1
TGCGCCAGCAGCTTGGCCTTGGCAGGGAGCTACGAGCAGTACTTC
CASSLALAGSYEQYF
>TRBD2|.|16|TRBJ2-2|TRBV7-2
TGTGCCAGCAGCTTTACTAGCGGGACTGGGTCCGGGGAGCTGTTTTTT
CASSFTSGTGSGELFF
>TRBD2|.|15|TRBJ2-1|TRBV5-1
TGCGCCAGCACGACGGGTAGCGGGAGGGAGAATGAGCAGTTCTTC
CASTTGSGRENEQFF
>TRBD1|.|15|TRBJ2-3|TRBV5-1
TGCGCCAGCAGCACATCCGGGACAGGGGTAGATACGCAGTATTTT
CASSTSGTGVDTQYF
>TRBD2|.|15|TRBJ2-7|TRBV5-1
TGCGCCAGCAATCCAGCGGGAGGGAGCTCCTACGAGCAGTACTTC
CASNPAGGSSYEQYF
>.|once|14|TRBJ2-5|TRBV11-2
TGTGCCAGCAGCTTAGAATCTAGTGGGGAGACCCAGTACTTC
CASSLESSGETQYF
>.|.|13|TRBJ2-2|TRBV11-2
TGTGCCAGCAGCTTATCGCACGCCGGGGAGCTGTTTTTT
CASSLSHAGELFF
>.|.|15|TRBJ1-3|TRBV10-3
TGTGCCATCAGTGCGGAACGGGCTTCTGGAAACACCATATATTTT
CAISAERASGNTIYF
>TRBD1|.|15|TRBJ1-5|TRBV28
TGTGCCAGCAGGGACAGGGGAGGGGGCAATCAGCCCCAGCATTTT
CASRDRGGGNQPQHF
>.|.|14|TRBJ2-7|TRBV7-9
TGTGCCAGCAGCTTGGTGGGGACACCCTACGAGCAGTACTTC
CASSLVGTPYEQYF
>TRBD2|.|13|TRBJ2-7|TRBV11-2
TGTGCCAGCAGACTGGGACTAGCGGGCGAGCAGTACTTC
CASRLGLAGEQYF
>TRBD2|.|16|TRBJ2-3|TRBV19
TGTGCCAGTAGTGAGACACTAGCGGGAGTTACAGATACGCAGTATTTT
CASSETLAGVTDTQYF
>TRBD2|.|15|TRBJ2-3|TRBV11-2
TGTGCCAGCAGCCCGACTAGCGGGAGAGGAAATACGCAGTATTTT
CASSPTSGRGNTQYF
>.|.|15|TRBJ2-7|TRBV7-8
TGTGCCAGCAGCCGAGACCGGGGCCGCTCCTACGAGCAGTACTTC
CASSRDRGRSYEQYF
>.|.|14|TRBJ2-7|TRBV7-2
TGTGCCAGCAGCTTAGGGGACCACCGCTACGAGCAGTACTTC
CASSLGDHRYEQYF
>TRBD1|.|13|TRBJ1-2|TRBV14
TGTGCCAGCAGCCAAGTGGTCCAGGGGGCGGAGACCTTC
CASSQVVQGAETF
>TRBD1|.|18|TRBJ1-2|TRBV28
TGTGCCAGCAGTTTTGGGACAGGGAGGTTAGAAAGGGGCTATGGCTACACCTTC
CASSFGTGRLERGYGYTF
>.|.|14|TRBJ2-4|TRBV7-9
TGTGCCAGCAGCTTAGATGGACTCAAAAACATTCAGTACTTC
CASSLDGLKNIQYF
>TRBD2|.|15|TRBJ2-1|TRBV7-2
TGTGCCAGCAGCCCTGGACTAGCGGGATACAATGAGCAGTTCTTC
CASSPGLAGYNEQFF
>.|.|14|TRBJ1-2|TRBV2
TGTGCCAGCACCGGGATACAGGGTAACTATGGCTACACCTTC
CASTGIQGNYGYTF
>TRBD2|once|15|TRBJ2-5|TRBV6-5
TGTGCCAGCAGCCAGGGACTAGCGGGTCAAGAGACCCAGTACTTC
CASSQGLAGQETQYF
>TRBD1|.|15|TRBJ2-3|TRBV7-9
TGTGCCAGCAGCTCCGGGACAGAATACACAGATACGCAGTATTTT
CASSSGTEYTDTQYF
>.|once|14|TRBJ1-4|TRBV5-1
TGCGCCAGCAGCACCGGACGGGGGGTGGAAAAACTGTTTTTT
CASSTGRGVEKLFF
>.|.|14|TRBJ1-2|TRBV2
TGTGCCAGCACCCGGAGTGGGGGGATCGAAGGCTACACCTTC
CASTRSGGIEGYTF
>TRBD1|.|17|TRBJ2-1|TRBV9
TGTGCCAGCAGCCCCCAGGTCGGGGACAGCTCCTACAATGAGCAGTTCTTC
CASSPQVGDSSYNEQFF
>.|few|12|TRBJ1-2|TRBV28
TGTGCCAGCAGCCCCCTCGGTAGAGGTTACACCTTC
CASSPLGRGYTF
>.|.|12|TRBJ2-2|TRBV6-6
TGTGCCAGCAGTAGCCTTGGGGGGGAGCTGTTTTTT
CASSSLGGELFF
>.|.|16|TRBJ2-2|TRBV7-9
TGTGCCAGCAGCTCGGTCCCCGGCAGGGACACCGGGGAGCTGTTTTTT
CASSSVPGRDTGELFF
>TRBD1|.|19|TRBJ2-4|TRBV6-1
TGTGCCAGCAGTGAGCCGACAGAAGGACAGGGGATAGCCAAAAACATTCAGTACTTC
CASSEPTEGQGIAKNIQYF
>TRBD1|.|17|TRBJ2-3|TRBV28
TGTGCCAGCAGTTTTTCCCCCGGGACAGATCGGGCAGATACGCAGTATTTT
CASSFSPGTDRADTQYF
>.|once|12|TRBJ1-2|TRBV2
TGTGCCAGTGACCGGGACAACTATGGCTACACCTTC
CASDRDNYGYTF
>.|.|15|TRBJ2-5|TRBV5-1
TGCGCCAGCAGCTCCTCCGGGGGATCCCAAGAGACCCAGTACTTC
CASSSSGGSQETQYF
>.|.|15|TRBJ1-2|TRBV6-1
TGTGCCAGCAGTGAAGGCCCAGGGGCGTTATATGGCTACACCTTC
CASSEGPGALYGYTF
>.|.|10|TRBJ2-3|TRBV30
TGTGCCTGGGGCACAGATACGCAGTATTTT
CAWGTDTQYF
>.|.|15|TRBJ2-3|TRBV6-5
TGTGCCAGCAGTTACTCGACTAGAGGGTCCGGTACGCAGTATTTT
CASSYSTRGSGTQYF
>TRBD1|.|15|TRBJ1-4|TRBV19
TGTGCCAGTACCTCTTTGGGGACAGGGACCGAAAAACTGTTTTTT
CASTSLGTGTEKLFF